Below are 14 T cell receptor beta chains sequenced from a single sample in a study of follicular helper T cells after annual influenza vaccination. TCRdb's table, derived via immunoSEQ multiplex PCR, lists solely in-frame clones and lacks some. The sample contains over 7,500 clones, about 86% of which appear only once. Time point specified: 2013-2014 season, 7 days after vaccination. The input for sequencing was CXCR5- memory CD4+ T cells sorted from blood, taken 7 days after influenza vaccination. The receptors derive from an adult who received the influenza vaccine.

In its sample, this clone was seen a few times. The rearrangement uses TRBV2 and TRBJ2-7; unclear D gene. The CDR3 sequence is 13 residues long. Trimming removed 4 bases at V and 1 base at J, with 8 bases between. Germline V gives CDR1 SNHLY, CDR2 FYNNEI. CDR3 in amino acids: CASSVLLSYEQYF. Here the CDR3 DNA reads TGTGCCAGCAGTGTTCTACTTTCCTACGAGCAGTACTTC.

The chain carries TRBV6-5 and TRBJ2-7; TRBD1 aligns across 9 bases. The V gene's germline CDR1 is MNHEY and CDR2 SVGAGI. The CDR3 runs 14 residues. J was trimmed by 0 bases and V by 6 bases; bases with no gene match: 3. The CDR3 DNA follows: TGTGCCAGCAGCCGGGGACAGGGCTCCTACGAGCAGTACTTC. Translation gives CASSRGQGSYEQYF.

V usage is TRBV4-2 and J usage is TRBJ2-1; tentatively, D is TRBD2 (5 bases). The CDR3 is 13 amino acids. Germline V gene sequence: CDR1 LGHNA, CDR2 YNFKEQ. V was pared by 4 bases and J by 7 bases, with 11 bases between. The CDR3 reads CASSLATGNEQFF. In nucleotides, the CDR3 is TGTGCCAGCAGCCTAGCGACCGGGAATGAGCAGTTCTTC.

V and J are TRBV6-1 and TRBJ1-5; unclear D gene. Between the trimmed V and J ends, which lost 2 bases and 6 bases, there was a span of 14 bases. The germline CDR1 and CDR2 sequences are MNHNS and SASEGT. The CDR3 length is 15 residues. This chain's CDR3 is CASSESQPRVQPQHF. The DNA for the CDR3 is TGTGCCAGCAGTGAAAGTCAGCCTAGGGTTCAGCCCCAGCATTTT.

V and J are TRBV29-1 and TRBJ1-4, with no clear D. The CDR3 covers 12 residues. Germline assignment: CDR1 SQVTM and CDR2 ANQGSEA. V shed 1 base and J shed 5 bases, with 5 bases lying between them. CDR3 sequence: CSVEGLNEKLFF. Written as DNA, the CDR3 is TGCAGCGTTGAAGGCCTCAATGAAAAACTGTTTTTT.

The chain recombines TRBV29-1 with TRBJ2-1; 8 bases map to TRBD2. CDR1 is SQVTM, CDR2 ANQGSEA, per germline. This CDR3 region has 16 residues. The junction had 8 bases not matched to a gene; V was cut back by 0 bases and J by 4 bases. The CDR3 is CSVEDLGTSQYNEQFF. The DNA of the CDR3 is TGCAGCGTTGAAGACCTCGGGACTAGTCAATACAATGAGCAGTTCTTC.

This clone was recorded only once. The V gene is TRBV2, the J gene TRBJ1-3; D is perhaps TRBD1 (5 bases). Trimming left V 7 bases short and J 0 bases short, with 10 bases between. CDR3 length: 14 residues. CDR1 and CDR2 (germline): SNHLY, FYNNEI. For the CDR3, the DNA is TGTGCCAGCACATGGGACCCCTCTGGAAACACCATATATTTT. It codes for CASTWDPSGNTIYF.

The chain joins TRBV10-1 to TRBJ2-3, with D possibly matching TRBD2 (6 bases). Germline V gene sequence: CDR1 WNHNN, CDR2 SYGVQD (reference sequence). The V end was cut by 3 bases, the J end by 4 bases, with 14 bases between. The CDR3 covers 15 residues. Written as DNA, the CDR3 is TGCGCCAGCAGTGAACTAGGAGGGCCGGCAGATACGCAGTATTTT. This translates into CASSELGGPADTQYF.

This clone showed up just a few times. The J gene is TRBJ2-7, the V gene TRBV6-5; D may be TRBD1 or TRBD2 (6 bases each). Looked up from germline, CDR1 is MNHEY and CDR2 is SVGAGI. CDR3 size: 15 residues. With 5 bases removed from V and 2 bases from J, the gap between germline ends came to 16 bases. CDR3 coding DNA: TGTGCCAGCAGTACCCCCGGGGGCGCACCCTACGAGCAGTACTTC. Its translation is CASSTPGGAPYEQYF.

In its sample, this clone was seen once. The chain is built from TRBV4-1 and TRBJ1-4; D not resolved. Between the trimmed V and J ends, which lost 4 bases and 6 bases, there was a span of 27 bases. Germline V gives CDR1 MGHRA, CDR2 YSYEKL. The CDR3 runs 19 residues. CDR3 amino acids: CASSLTSPGSGRRDEKLFF. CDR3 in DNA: TGCGCCAGCAGCCTTACAAGCCCCGGCAGCGGGAGGCGAGATGAAAAACTGTTTTTT.

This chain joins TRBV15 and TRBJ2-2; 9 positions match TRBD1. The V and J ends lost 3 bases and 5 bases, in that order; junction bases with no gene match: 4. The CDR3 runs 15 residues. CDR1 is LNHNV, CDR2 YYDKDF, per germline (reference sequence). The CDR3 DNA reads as TGTGCCACCAGCAGGGGACAGGGAGGAACCGGGGAGCTGTTTTTT. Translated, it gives CATSRGQGGTGELFF.

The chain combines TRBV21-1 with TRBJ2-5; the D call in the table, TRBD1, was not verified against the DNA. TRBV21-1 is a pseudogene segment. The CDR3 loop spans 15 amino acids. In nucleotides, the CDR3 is TGTGCCAGCAGCAAAAGGAGACAGGGACAAGAGACCCAGTACTTC. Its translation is CASSKRRQGQETQYF.

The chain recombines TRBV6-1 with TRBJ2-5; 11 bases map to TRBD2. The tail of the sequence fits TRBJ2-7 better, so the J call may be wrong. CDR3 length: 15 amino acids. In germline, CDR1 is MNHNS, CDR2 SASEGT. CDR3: CATTGTSGPRNEQYF. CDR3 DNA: TGTGCCACTACCGGGACTAGCGGCCCCCGGAACGAGCAGTACTTC.

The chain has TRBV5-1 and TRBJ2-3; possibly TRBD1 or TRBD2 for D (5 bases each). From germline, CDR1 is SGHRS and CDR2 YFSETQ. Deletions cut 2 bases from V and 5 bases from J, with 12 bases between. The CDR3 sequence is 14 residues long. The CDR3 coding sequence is TGCGCCAGCAGCTTAGGCCAGAGGGGAGATACGCAGTATTTT. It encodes CASSLGQRGDTQYF.